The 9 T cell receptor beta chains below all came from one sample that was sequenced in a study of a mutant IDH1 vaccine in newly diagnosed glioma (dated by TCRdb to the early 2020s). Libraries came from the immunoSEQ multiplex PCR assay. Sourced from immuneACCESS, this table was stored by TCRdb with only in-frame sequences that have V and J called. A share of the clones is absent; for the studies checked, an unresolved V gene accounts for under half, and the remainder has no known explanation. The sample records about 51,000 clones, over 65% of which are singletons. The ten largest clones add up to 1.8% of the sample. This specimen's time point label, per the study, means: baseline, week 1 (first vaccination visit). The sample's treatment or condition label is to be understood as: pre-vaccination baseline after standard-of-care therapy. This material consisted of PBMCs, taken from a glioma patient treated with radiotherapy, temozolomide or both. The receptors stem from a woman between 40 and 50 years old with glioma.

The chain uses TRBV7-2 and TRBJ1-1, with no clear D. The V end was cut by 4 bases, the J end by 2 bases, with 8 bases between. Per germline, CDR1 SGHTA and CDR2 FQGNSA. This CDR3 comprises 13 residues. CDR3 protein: CASSYDTNTEAFF. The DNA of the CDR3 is TGTGCCAGCAGCTATGACACTAACACTGAAGCTTTCTTT.

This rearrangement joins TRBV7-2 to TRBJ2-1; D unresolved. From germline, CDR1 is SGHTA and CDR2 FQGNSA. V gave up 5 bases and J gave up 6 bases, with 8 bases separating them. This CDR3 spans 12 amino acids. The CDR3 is CASSPDINEQFF. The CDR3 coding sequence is TGTGCCAGCAGCCCCGACATCAATGAGCAGTTCTTC.

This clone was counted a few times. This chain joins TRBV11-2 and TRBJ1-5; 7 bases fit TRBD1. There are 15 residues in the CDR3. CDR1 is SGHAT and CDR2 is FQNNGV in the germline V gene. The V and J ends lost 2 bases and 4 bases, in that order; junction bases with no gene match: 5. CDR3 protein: CASSLRSTGNQPQHF. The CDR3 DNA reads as TGTGCCAGCAGCTTACGCTCGACAGGGAATCAGCCCCAGCATTTT.

CDR3 in amino acids: CASSLGKELNYGYTF. For the CDR3, the DNA is TGTGCCAGCAGCTTAGGGAAGGAGCTCAACTATGGCTACACCTTC. The rearrangement joins TRBV7-9 to TRBJ1-2, with D uncertain. The germline V gene encodes CDR1 SEHNR and CDR2 FQNEAQ (reference sequence). V was clipped by 1 base and J by 2 bases, with 11 bases between them. The CDR3 loop spans 15 amino acids.

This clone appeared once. The CDR3 protein is CASSIGQAVSYEQYF. In DNA, the CDR3 is TGTGCCAGCAGTATTGGACAGGCCGTCTCCTACGAGCAGTACTTC. This rearrangement joins TRBV6-1 to TRBJ2-7; TRBD1 agrees at 7 bases. The CDR3 totals 15 residues. Unmatched junction bases numbered 7, after V lost 5 bases and J lost 0 bases. CDR1 is MNHNS and CDR2 is SASEGT in the germline V gene.

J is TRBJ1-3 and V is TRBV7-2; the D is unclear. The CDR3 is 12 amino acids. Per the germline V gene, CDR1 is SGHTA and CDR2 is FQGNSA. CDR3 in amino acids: CAEQRSGNTIYF. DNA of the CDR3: TGTGCAGAACAGCGCTCTGGAAACACCATATATTTT. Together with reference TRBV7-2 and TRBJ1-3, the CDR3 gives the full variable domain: GAGVSQSPSNKVTEKGKDVELRCDPISGHTALYWYRQSLGQGLEFLIYFQGNSAPDKSGLPSDRFSAERTGGSVSTLTIQRTQQEDSAVYLCAEQRSGNTIYFGEGSWLTVV.

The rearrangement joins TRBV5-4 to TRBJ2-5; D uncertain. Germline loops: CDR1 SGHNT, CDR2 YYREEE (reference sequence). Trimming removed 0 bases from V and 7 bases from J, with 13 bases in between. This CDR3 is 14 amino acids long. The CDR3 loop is CASSLDGYPGTQYF. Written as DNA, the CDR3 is TGTGCCAGCAGCTTGGATGGCTACCCAGGGACCCAGTACTTC. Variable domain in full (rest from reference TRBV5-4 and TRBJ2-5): ETGVTQSPTHLIKTRGQQVTLRCSSQSGHNTVSWYQQALGQGPQFIFQYYREEENGRGNFPPRFSGLQFPNYSSELNVNALELDDSALYLCASSLDGYPGTQYFGPGTRLLVL.

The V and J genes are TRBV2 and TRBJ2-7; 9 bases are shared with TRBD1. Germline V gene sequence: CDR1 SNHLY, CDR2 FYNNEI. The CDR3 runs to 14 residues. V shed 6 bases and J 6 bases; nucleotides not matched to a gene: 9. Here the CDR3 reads CASSLDRGLIEQYF. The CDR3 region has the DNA TGTGCCAGCAGCTTGGACAGGGGACTAATCGAGCAGTACTTC.

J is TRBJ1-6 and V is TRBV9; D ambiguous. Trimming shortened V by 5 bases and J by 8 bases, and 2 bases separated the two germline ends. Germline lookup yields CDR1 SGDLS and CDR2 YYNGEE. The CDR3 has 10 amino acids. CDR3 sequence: CASRHSPLHF. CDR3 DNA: TGTGCCAGCAGGCATTCACCCCTCCACTTT.